These 10 T cell receptor beta chains were sequenced from one sample in a study of cytomegalovirus exposure and HLA in healthy donors. The PCR ran on 60 Vbeta and 13 Jbeta primers. Using immunoSEQ multiplex PCR, the repertoire was profiled, and TCRdb retains in-frame clones only, with some absent. The table records 200,000 to 250,000 clones, about 85% of them present only once. Sequences were obtained from PBMCs. The receptors were sampled from a human donor in good health.

This clone showed up just once. V is TRBV19 and J is TRBJ2-2; TRBD2 matches at 11 bases. Looked up from germline, CDR1 is LNHDA and CDR2 is SQIVND (reference sequence). This CDR3 has 17 amino acids. Trimming at V came to 4 bases and at J to 0 bases, leaving 4 bases not matched to a gene. The CDR3 DNA follows: TGTGCCAGTAGTAGGGGGACTAGCGGATCGAACACCGGGGAGCTGTTTTTT. It translates to CASSRGTSGSNTGELFF. The complete variable domain, with remaining parts taken from reference TRBV19 and TRBJ2-2, reads DGGITQSPKYLFRKEGQNVTLSCEQNLNHDAMYWYRQDPGQGLRLIYYSQIVNDFQKGDIAEGYSVSREKKESFPLTVTSAQKNPTAFYLCASSRGTSGSNTGELFFGEGSRLTVL.

CDR3 nucleotides: TGTGCCAGCAGCCAAGACTCGCTAGCGGGGACCTACGAGCAGTACTTC. It translates to CASSQDSLAGTYEQYF. The genes are TRBV14 and TRBJ2-7, with 9 nucleotides matching TRBD2. The CDR3 length is 16 residues. Germline values: CDR1 SGHDN, CDR2 FVKESK. The V and J ends lost 0 bases and 2 bases, in that order; junction bases with no gene match: 5.

As concerns this clone: Its ends do not fully match the called genes, so a read error is possible. The chain recombines TRBV7-7 with TRBJ2-7; perhaps TRBD2 as D (6 bases). Germline CDR1 and CDR2: SSHAT and FNYEAQ (reference sequence). The CDR3 loop spans 14 amino acids. This CDR3 reads CASSPGTGTYEQYF. The CDR3 bases are TGTGCTAGCAGTCCCGGGACTGGAACCTACGAGCAGTACTTC.

This chain uses TRBV7-9 with TRBJ1-1; tentatively, D is TRBD1 (5 bases). The CDR3 has 16 residues. Germline CDR1 SEHNR, CDR2 FQNEAQ (reference sequence). Between the trimmed V and J ends, which lost 1 base and 7 bases, there was a span of 19 bases. The CDR3, as DNA: TGTGCCAGCAGCTTAGTGGCTCTACACGGGGGGGATGAAGCTTTCTTT. Its protein is CASSLVALHGGDEAFF.

The CDR3 here is CASSQGGTSGSGANVLTF. The CDR3 coding sequence is TGTGCCAGCAGCCAGGGGGGGACTAGCGGGAGTGGGGCCAACGTCCTGACTTTC. The chain is built from TRBV7-9 and TRBJ2-6; 14 nucleotides line up with TRBD2. CDR3 length equals 18 residues. CDR1 is SEHNR and CDR2 is FQNEAQ in the germline V gene (reference sequence). With V trimmed by 5 bases and J by 3 bases, 6 bases remained unmatched.

This chain uses TRBV7-8 with TRBJ2-1; 7 bases agree with TRBD2. CDR1 and CDR2 from the germline V gene are SGHVS and FQNEAQ. The CDR3 consists of 17 residues. Trimming removed 5 bases from V and 4 bases from J; junction bases left unmatched: 14. CDR3 bases: TGTGCCAGCAGCCCCGGACTAGTAGAGGTTTTATACAATGAGCAGTTCTTC. Translating gives CASSPGLVEVLYNEQFF.

The chain uses TRBV20-1 and TRBJ2-1; 7 nucleotides match TRBD1. With 6 bases clipped from V and 7 bases from J, the junction kept 3 bases outside the gene matches. Germline values: CDR1 DFQATT, CDR2 SNEGSKA (reference sequence). This CDR3 has 11 residues. In DNA, the CDR3 is TGCAGTGCGGGGACAGTAAATGAGCAGTTCTTC. Protein sequence: CSAGTVNEQFF.

The chain links TRBV28 to TRBJ1-1; 9 bases fit TRBD1. J gave up 9 bases and V 6 bases, and 8 bases lay outside the gene matches. Looked up from germline, CDR1 is MDHEN and CDR2 is SYDVKM. The CDR3 is made up of 13 amino acids. CDR3 coding DNA: TGTGCCAGCAGCCAGGGGGACAGGGACCAAGCTTTCTTT. Translation gives CASSQGDRDQAFF.

V gene TRBV29-1 combines with J gene TRBJ1-1, with 8 bases that match TRBD1. The length of the CDR3 is 13 residues. The ends lost 5 bases at V and 3 bases at J; junction bases unmatched: 5. Germline CDR1 is SQVTM and CDR2 is ANQGSEA. CDR3 protein: CSVSAGQDTEAFF. CDR3 DNA: TGCAGCGTTTCCGCGGGACAGGACACTGAAGCTTTCTTT.

The chain is built from TRBV4-2 and TRBJ2-7; possible D gene TRBD2, 5 bases. This CDR3 contains 16 residues. The V and J ends lost 0 bases and 5 bases respectively, with 17 bases between them. CDR1 is LGHNA, CDR2 YNFKEQ, per germline. The DNA of the CDR3 is TGTGCCAGCAGCCAAGAGAAGAGGGAGACAACCAACGAGCAGTACTTC. Its protein product is CASSQEKRETTNEQYF.